This TCR beta chain was obtained from a study of blood T cell repertoires in COVID-19. CDR1 and CDR2 (germline): SGHRS, YFSETQ. This CDR3 contains 14 residues. Trimming shortened V by 4 bases and J by 6 bases, and 13 bases separated the two germline ends. Sequenced by immunoSEQ multiplex PCR; TCRdb stores in-frame clones only, minus some. The top ten hold about 6% of the sample, which has around 250,000 clones, approximately 85% seen once. This sequence joins TRBV5-1 and TRBJ2-2; no definite D call. The origin of this receptor is a woman of 80 years or more with COVID-19, enrolled during active disease. Sequenced input: peripheral blood. The CDR3 sequence: CASSPYGGSGELFF. The CDR3 DNA reads TGCGCCAGCAGCCCTTACGGCGGCTCCGGGGAGCTGTTTTTT. The variable domain in full, completed from reference TRBV5-1 and TRBJ2-2, reads KAGVTQTPRYLIKTRGQQVTLSCSPISGHRSVSWYQQTPGQGLQFLFEYFSETQRNKGNFPGRFSGRQFSNSRSEMNVSTLELGDSALYLCASSPYGGSGELFFGEGSRLTVL.